This TCR beta chain came from a study of regulatory T cells in long-lasting Graves disease. Study as a whole: The study counted Graves' disease as persistent given over 5 years of antithyroid drugs and positive TSH receptor antibodies.

Specified time point: persistent/refractory GD, antithyroid drugs over 5 years with positive TRAb. With RNA extracted from PBMCs as input, the TCR library was made. From an endocrinology department in Xi'an, China, came the patients. CDR1 is SNHLY and CDR2 is FYNNEI in the germline V gene. The CDR3 has 12 residues. According to the study, TCR beta libraries were built with iRepertoire HTBI primers and CDR3-region Arm-PCR. TCRdb recomputed calls from the multiplex PCR reads with MiXCR, one row per CDR3 protein. The table records under 500,000 distinct CDR3 sequences, around 21% of them present only once. Overall study findings and caveats: The persistent group shared 2,500 to 3,000 public clonotypes, more than the approximately 1,000 shared by new patients. Persistent disease was associated with favored TRBV28 usage and with favored use of TRBJ1-2 and TRBJ2-5.

This clonotype occurred many times. The antigen is not known. A junction end diverges from the germline sequence, so it may reflect a read error. V gene TRBV2 combines with J gene TRBJ2-7; 12 bases map to TRBD2. The receptor's source is a female donor with Graves disease. The sequencing here drew on peripheral blood mononuclear cells (PBMCs), taken when the disease was refractory, from a patient treated with antithyroid drugs. CDR3 sequence (DNA): TGCGGAGGTGGGACTAGCGGGTACGAGCAGTACTTC. Translating gives CGGGTSGYEQYF.